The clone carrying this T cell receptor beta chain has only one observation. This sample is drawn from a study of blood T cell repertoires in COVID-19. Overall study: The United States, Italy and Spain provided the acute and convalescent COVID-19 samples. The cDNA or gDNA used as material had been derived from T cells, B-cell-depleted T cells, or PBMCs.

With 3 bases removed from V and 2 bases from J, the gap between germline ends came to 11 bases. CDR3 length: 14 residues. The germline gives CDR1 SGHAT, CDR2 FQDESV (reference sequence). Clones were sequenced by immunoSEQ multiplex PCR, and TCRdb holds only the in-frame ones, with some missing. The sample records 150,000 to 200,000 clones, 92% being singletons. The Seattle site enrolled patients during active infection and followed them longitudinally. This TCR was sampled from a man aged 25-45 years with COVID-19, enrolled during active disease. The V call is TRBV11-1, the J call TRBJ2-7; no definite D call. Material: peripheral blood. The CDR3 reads CASSFPQATYEQYF. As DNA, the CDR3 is TGTGCCAGCAGCTTTCCCCAGGCTACCTACGAGCAGTACTTC.